A single sample gave rise to the 9 T cell receptor beta chains below, sequenced in a study of blood T cells in healthy people across ages. The use of a sample-barcoded 5' primer and a J-beta primer mix characterized a second PCR of roughly 7 to 11 cycles. TCRdb itself ran the 5' RACE reads through MiXCR, one entry per CDR3 protein. The sample has 1.5 million or so distinct CDR3 sequences, approximately 38% seen once. Sequencing was carried out using blood. The receptors were gathered from a woman aged 18-29 years in good health.

The genes are TRBV9 and TRBJ1-5, with TRBD1 as a possible D gene (6 bases). This CDR3 region has 13 residues. V lost 2 bases and J lost 6, with 9 bases in between. Germline V CDR1 and CDR2: SGDLS, YYNGEE. CDR3 sequence (DNA): TGTGCCAGCAGCGTGACAGGAGCTCAGCCCCAGCATTTT. This encodes CASSVTGAQPQHF.

The chain couples TRBV30 to TRBJ1-1; D is ambiguous. CDR3 length: 13 residues. Trimming pared 3 bases from V and 0 bases from J, leaving 8 bases between. CDR1 and CDR2 (germline): GTSNPN, SVGIG (reference sequence). CDR3 nucleotide sequence: TGTGCCTGGAGGGCGGGAATGAACACTGAAGCTTTCTTT. Translating gives CAWRAGMNTEAFF. The full variable domain, with the rest looked up from reference TRBV30 and TRBJ1-1, is SQTIHQWPATLVQPVGSPLSLECTVEGTSNPNLYWYRQAAGRGLQLLFYSVGIGQISSEVPQNLSASRPQDRQFILSSKKLLLSDSGFYLCAWRAGMNTEAFFGQGTRLTVV.

This clonotype has more than one count but fewer than ten. J is TRBJ1-4 and V is TRBV28; no clear D. Germline lookup yields CDR1 MDHEN and CDR2 SYDVKM. The V end was cut by 4 bases, the J end by 8 bases, with 14 bases between. This CDR3 has 14 residues. The CDR3 here is CASSSRLLREKLFF. DNA of the CDR3: TGTGCCAGCAGTTCTAGGCTTCTCCGGGAAAAACTGTTTTTT.

The chain recombines TRBV25-1 with TRBJ2-1; maybe TRBD2 (7 bases). Germline V lookup: CDR1 MGHDK, CDR2 SYGVNS. This CDR3 comprises 15 residues. V lost 8 bases and J 3 bases, leaving 17 bases between the germline ends. DNA of the CDR3: TGTGCCAGCGGGGGGGCTAGCGGTTACTACAATGAGCAGTTCTTC. Amino acid sequence: CASGGASGYYNEQFF.

The CDR3 nucleotides are TGCAGTGCTAGAGATCCAGCGGGGGACCAAGAGACCCAGTTCTTC. Translation gives CSARDPAGDQETQFF. J is TRBJ2-5 and V is TRBV20-1, with 8 bases lining up with TRBD2. Gene TRBJ2-1 matches the end of the DNA better, so the J call may be wrong. Germline V gene lookup returns CDR1 DFQATT and CDR2 SNEGSKA (reference sequence). This CDR3 contains 15 residues.

This clonotype was observed a few times. V gene TRBV5-1 combines with J gene TRBJ2-7; no clear D. With the DNA end fitting TRBJ2-5 better, the J assignment may be wrong. CDR3 size: 14 residues. The germline CDR1 and CDR2 sequences are SGHRS and YFSETQ. The CDR3 nucleotides read TGCGCCAGCAGCTTCCAAGGCCAGGCGGAGACCCAGTACTTC. Protein: CASSFQGQAETQYF.

In its sample, this clonotype was seen many times. The V and J genes are TRBV28 and TRBJ1-2; D is ambiguous. CDR1 MDHEN and CDR2 SYDVKM come from the germline V gene. Trimming cost V 3 bases and J 7 bases, with 9 bases left between them. CDR3 length: 12 residues. CDR3 sequence (DNA): TGTGCCAGCAGTTTCTTGGCGACTGGCTACACCTTC. Amino acid sequence: CASSFLATGYTF.

The chain joins TRBV18 to TRBJ2-4, with D tentatively TRBD1 or TRBD2 (5 bases each). The assigned J gene may be wrong: the sequence end matches TRBJ2-7 better. Germline V gene data show CDR1 as KGHSH and CDR2 as LQKENI. The CDR3 is made up of 17 amino acids. The CDR3 loop is CASSPPLQEEGFYEQYF. CDR3 in DNA: TGTGCCAGCTCACCACCGTTACAGGAGGAAGGCTTCTACGAGCAGTACTTC.

The chain uses TRBV3-1 and TRBJ2-1; 9 bases line up with TRBD1. V lost 1 base, J lost 7 bases, and 2 bases stayed unmatched. The CDR3 runs to 14 residues. The germline V gene encodes CDR1 LGHDT and CDR2 YNNKEL (reference sequence). The CDR3, as DNA: TGTGCCAGCAGCCAAGGTGACAGGGGGAATGAGCAGTTCTTC. Its translation: CASSQGDRGNEQFF.